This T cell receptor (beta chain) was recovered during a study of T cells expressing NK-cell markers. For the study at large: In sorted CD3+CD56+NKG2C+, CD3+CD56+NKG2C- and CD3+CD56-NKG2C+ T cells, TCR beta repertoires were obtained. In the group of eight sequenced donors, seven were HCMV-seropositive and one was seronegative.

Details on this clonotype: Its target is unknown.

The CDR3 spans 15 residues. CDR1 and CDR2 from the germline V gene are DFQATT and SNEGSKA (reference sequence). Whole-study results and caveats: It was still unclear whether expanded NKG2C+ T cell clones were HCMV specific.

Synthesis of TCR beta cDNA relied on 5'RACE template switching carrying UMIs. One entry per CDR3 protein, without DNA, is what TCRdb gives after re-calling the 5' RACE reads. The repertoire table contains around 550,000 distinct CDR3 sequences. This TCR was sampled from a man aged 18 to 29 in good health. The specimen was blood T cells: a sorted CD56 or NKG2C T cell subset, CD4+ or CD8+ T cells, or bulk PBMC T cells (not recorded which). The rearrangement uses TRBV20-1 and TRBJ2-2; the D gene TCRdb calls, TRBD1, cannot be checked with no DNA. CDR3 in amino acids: CSAPDRLQNTGELFF.